This T cell receptor (beta chain) was recovered during a study of response to subunit inactivated influenza vaccine. A word on this clonotype: Its antigen is as yet unknown.

V gave up 0 bases and J gave up 2 bases; unmatched junction bases: 8. The CDR3 has 16 amino acids. From germline, CDR1 is DFQATT and CDR2 SNEGSKA (reference sequence). Study results and caveats: The study's authors posited that every seasonal influenza vaccination enlists few new T cells.

TCRdb used MiXCR to reprocess the RT-PCR reads, holding one entry per CDR3 protein. The repertoire holds around 170,000 distinct CDR3 sequences, with roughly 10% as singletons. The sequence derives from a man aged 50-75 years who received an inactivated influenza vaccine. The sample in question was CD8+ T cells sorted from PBMCs, obtained less than 30 months after vaccination. The chain uses TRBV20-1 and TRBJ2-5; TRBD2 matches at 8 bases. The CDR3 sequence: CSARDPRGAGQETQYF. As DNA, the CDR3 is TGCAGTGCTAGAGATCCGCGGGGGGCCGGACAAGAGACCCAGTACTTC.